This T cell receptor (beta chain) was sequenced during a study of T cells in Graves' hyperthyroidism and ophthalmopathy. Regarding the study as a whole: Among thyroid clonotypes expanded above 0.001, most also appeared in blood.

Amplified TCR beta CDR3 regions came from RNA transcripts. The HTBI primer set drove a first-round RT-PCR of the TCR CDR3. MiXCR, run by TCRdb on the multiplex PCR reads, gives a single entry per CDR3 protein. The table includes about 520,000 distinct CDR3 sequences, approximately 24% detected once. In its sample, this clonotype was seen many times. What it binds is unknown. The V segment lost 5 bases and the J segment 2 bases; nucleotides outside the gene matches: 6. Germline loops: CDR1 SGHAT, CDR2 FQNNGV. The CDR3 contains 16 residues. Under 3 months was the duration of disease in ophthalmopathy patients, who also had a Clinical Activity Score of at least 3 and a NOSPECS grade of at least 4.

The sequence was collected from a woman in her twenties or thirties with Graves' ophthalmopathy. The sequencing input was blood. The V call is TRBV11-2, the J call TRBJ1-6, with 7 positions matching TRBD1. DNA of the CDR3: TGTGCCAGCAGCCCGAGACAGGGAACCTATAATTCACCCCTCCACTTT. Its translation is CASSPRQGTYNSPLHF.